The 25 T cell receptor beta chains below were found in one sample sequenced in a study of shared T cell receptors in the human thymus. Data came from immunoSEQ multiplex PCR; TCRdb stores just in-frame clones and leaves some out. The repertoire includes 540,000 or so clones, 75% to 80% of them detected once, and more than 0.01% sits in the top ten. A further study also used this sample, focusing on human thymus T cells.

Specimen: thymocytes. The receptors stem from a boy under two years old with a congenital heart defect.

The chain couples TRBV2 to TRBJ2-7, with 9 bases aligning to TRBD1. Germline V gives CDR1 SNHLY, CDR2 FYNNEI. The V and J ends lost 7 bases and 4 bases, in that order; junction bases with no gene match: 8. This CDR3 comprises 14 residues. The CDR3 protein is CASIPPGQGYEQYF. CDR3 DNA: TGTGCCAGCATCCCGCCGGGACAGGGTTACGAGCAGTACTTC.

This clone came up a few times. The chain links TRBV25-1 to TRBJ1-3; 7 bases are shared with TRBD1. Germline V gene sequence: CDR1 MGHDK, CDR2 SYGVNS. This CDR3 comprises 14 residues. Trimming removed 2 bases from V and 2 bases from J; junction bases left unmatched: 0. The chain's CDR3 is CASSEGTAGNTIYF. The CDR3 region has the DNA TGTGCCAGCAGTGAAGGGACAGCTGGAAACACCATATATTTT.

This clone occurred once. CDR3 DNA sequence: TGTGCTAGTGGCCCCGCAGGAAGCGGAGGGGATACGCAGTATTTT. It specifies CASGPAGSGGDTQYF. The V gene is TRBV12-5, the J gene TRBJ2-3; D is perhaps TRBD2 (6 bases). The CDR3 contains 15 residues. The V end was cut by 6 bases, the J end by 6 bases, with 19 bases between. Germline assignment: CDR1 LGHNT and CDR2 FRNRAP.

This rearrangement joins TRBV7-2 to TRBJ1-2; D perhaps matches TRBD1 (6 bases). The CDR3 is made up of 14 amino acids. Trimming took off 2 bases at V and 2 bases at J, with 9 bases between the two ends. Germline assignment: CDR1 SGHTA and CDR2 FQGNSA. CDR3 loop: CASSLPGANYGYTF. The CDR3 coding sequence is TGTGCCAGCAGCTTACCAGGGGCCAACTATGGCTACACCTTC.

This clone was seen a few times. The rearrangement joins TRBV11-2 to TRBJ2-1; 9 positions agree with TRBD1. Per the germline V gene, CDR1 is SGHAT and CDR2 is FQNNGV. This CDR3 is built from 15 residues. Losses at the gene ends were 5 bases for V and 2 bases for J; bases not matched to a gene: 4. CDR3 DNA: TGTGCCAGCAGCCCTAGACAGGGGGCCTACAATGAGCAGTTCTTC. This gives the protein CASSPRQGAYNEQFF.

V and J are TRBV19 and TRBJ2-3; TRBD2 matches at 9 bases. J lost 2 bases, V lost 0 bases, and 9 bases had no gene match. The CDR3 has 18 residues. Germline lookup yields CDR1 LNHDA and CDR2 SQIVND (reference sequence). This CDR3 reads CASSIDLFGTSPTDTQYF. The CDR3 DNA sequence: TGTGCCAGTAGTATAGATCTTTTCGGGACTAGCCCCACAGATACGCAGTATTTT.

The CDR3 DNA sequence: TGTGCCACCAGCAGCCGCGACAGGGATGGCAATCAGCCCCAGCATTTT. It encodes CATSSRDRDGNQPQHF. The rearrangement links TRBV15 to TRBJ1-5; TRBD1 matches 7 bases. The CDR3 covers 16 residues. Germline V gene lookup returns CDR1 LNHNV and CDR2 YYDKDF (reference sequence). Losses at the gene ends were 3 bases for V and 2 bases for J; bases not matched to a gene: 7. The variable domain in full, completed from reference TRBV15 and TRBJ1-5, reads DAMVIQNPRYQVTQFGKPVTLSCSQTLNHNVMYWYQQKSSQAPKLLFHYYDKDFNNEADTPDNFQSRRPNTSFCFLDIRSPGLGDTAMYLCATSSRDRDGNQPQHFGDGTRLSIL.

The V call is TRBV5-1, the J call TRBJ2-7; TRBD2 matches 12 bases. This CDR3 is 15 amino acids long. V lost 5 bases, J lost 0 bases, and 3 bases stayed unmatched. Germline CDR1 SGHRS, CDR2 YFSETQ. DNA for the CDR3: TGCGCCAGCAGACCGACTAGCGGGGGCTCCTACGAGCAGTACTTC. Amino acids: CASRPTSGGSYEQYF.

The chain combines TRBV27 with TRBJ2-5, with D uncertain. V dropped 5 bases and J dropped 1 base, with 17 bases sitting between them. Looked up from germline, CDR1 is MNHEY and CDR2 is SMNVEV (reference sequence). The CDR3 is made up of 16 amino acids. The DNA of the CDR3 is TGTGCCAGCAGTCCCCAGGCACGCCGCCCCCAAGAGACCCAGTACTTC. It translates to CASSPQARRPQETQYF.

V gene TRBV6-1 combines with J gene TRBJ1-2; D might be TRBD1 (6 bases). Germline CDR1 MNHNS, CDR2 SASEGT. V lost 3 bases to trimming and J lost 3 bases, with 11 bases between them. The CDR3 is 14 amino acids. The CDR3 here is CASSEQGRDYGYTF. As DNA, the CDR3 is TGTGCCAGCAGTGAGCAGGGGCGGGACTATGGCTACACCTTC.

The CDR3 spells CASSERINQPQHF. The CDR3 DNA sequence: TGTGCCAGCAGTGAGAGGATCAATCAGCCCCAGCATTTT. This chain uses TRBV6-4 with TRBJ1-5, with D unresolved. This CDR3 contains 13 residues. The germline gives CDR1 MRHNA, CDR2 SNTAGT. V lost 3 bases and J 3 bases, leaving 6 bases between the germline ends.

The V gene is TRBV6-5, the J gene TRBJ1-2, with D possibly TRBD1 on 5 matching bases. Trimming pared 7 bases from V and 6 bases from J, leaving 15 bases between. This CDR3 is 13 amino acids long. Per germline, CDR1 MNHEY and CDR2 SVGAGI. CDR3 DNA: TGTGCCAGCACCAACCTGGCGGGACATGGCTACACCTTC. Amino acids: CASTNLAGHGYTF.

The chain carries TRBV5-6 and TRBJ2-6; maybe TRBD2 (7 bases). This CDR3 is 16 amino acids long. V was shortened by 0 bases and J by 4 bases, with 11 bases between the two germline ends. Looked up from germline, CDR1 is SGHDT and CDR2 is YYEEEE. In DNA, the CDR3 is TGTGCCAGCAGCTTGGACGGGGGGCCAGGGGCCAACGTCCTGACTTTC. It is translated as CASSLDGGPGANVLTF.

The genes are TRBV4-1 and TRBJ2-1; 7 positions agree with TRBD2. V lost 3 bases to trimming and J lost 9 bases; unmatched junction nucleotides: 17. Germline values: CDR1 MGHRA, CDR2 YSYEKL. The CDR3 sequence is 17 residues long. In DNA form, the CDR3 reads TGCGCCAGCAGCCAGGTCCCACCCGGGACTACGGTGGGTGAGCAGTTCTTC. Translated: CASSQVPPGTTVGEQFF.

The chain employs TRBV28 and TRBJ1-6; the match to TRBD1 covers 9 bases. The CDR3 spans 15 residues. CDR1 and CDR2 from the germline V gene are MDHEN and SYDVKM. After removal of 6 bases from V and 5 bases from J, the junction contained 5 bases not matched to a gene. CDR3 sequence (DNA): TGTGCCAGCAGACTGGGACAGGGTGATAATTCACCCCTCCACTTT. This gives the protein CASRLGQGDNSPLHF.

There are a few counts of this clone. The genes are TRBV18 and TRBJ2-1; 9 bases map to TRBD2. The CDR3 covers 15 residues. V trimming: 2 bases; J trimming: 9 bases; junction bases outside the gene matches: 8. Germline loops: CDR1 KGHSH, CDR2 LQKENI. In DNA form, the CDR3 reads TGTGCCAGCTCACCAAGGCGGGAGGGCTGGGCTGAGCAGTTCTTC. Its protein product is CASSPRREGWAEQFF. Variable domain in full (rest from reference TRBV18 and TRBJ2-1): NAGVMQNPRHLVRRRGQEARLRCSPMKGHSHVYWYRQLPEEGLKFMVYLQKENIIDESGMPKERFSAEFPKEGPSILRIQQVVRGDSAAYFCASSPRREGWAEQFFGPGTRLTVL.

V and J are TRBV28 and TRBJ2-7; TRBD1 is a possible D gene (5 bases). Germline CDR1 reads MDHEN; CDR2 reads SYDVKM. The CDR3 extends over 17 amino acids. Trimming removed 8 bases at V and 1 base at J, with 24 bases between. The CDR3 DNA reads as TGTGCCAGCGGCCTCCGGGCAGGGATTTACCATTCCTACGAGCAGTACTTC. This gives the protein CASGLRAGIYHSYEQYF.

This sequence joins TRBV27 and TRBJ2-7; 12 bases match TRBD2. Per germline, CDR1 MNHEY and CDR2 SMNVEV (reference sequence). The V gene end was trimmed by 3 bases and the J gene end by 3 bases; junction bases not matched to a gene: 6. CDR3 length: 16 residues. The CDR3 DNA follows: TGTGCCAGCAGTTTCACCGGGACTAGCGGGCTCTACGAGCAGTACTTC. This encodes CASSFTGTSGLYEQYF.

The genes are TRBV2 and TRBJ2-5; 7 nucleotides align to TRBD1. Germline loops: CDR1 SNHLY, CDR2 FYNNEI. V was clipped by 4 bases and J by 5 bases; unmatched bases: 7. This CDR3 has 14 residues. For the CDR3, the DNA is TGTGCCAGCAGTGGCTACAGGGGTGGGGAGACCCAGTACTTC. Its translation: CASSGYRGGETQYF.

This clone was recorded once. V usage is TRBV5-6 and J usage is TRBJ2-3; D perhaps matches TRBD1 (6 bases). V shed 6 bases and J shed 8 bases, with 16 bases lying between them. The CDR3 length is 13 residues. Germline V CDR1 and CDR2: SGHDT, YYEEEE. CDR3 protein: CASTSTVRGTQYF. In DNA, the CDR3 is TGTGCCAGCACCTCGACAGTCAGGGGTACGCAGTATTTT. Filled out from reference TRBV5-6 and TRBJ2-3, the complete variable domain reads DAGVTQSPTHLIKTRGQQVTLRCSPKSGHDTVSWYQQALGQGPQFIFQYYEEEERQRGNFPDRFSGHQFPNYSSELNVNALLLGDSALYLCASTSTVRGTQYFGPGTRLTVL.

V and J are TRBV30 and TRBJ2-5, with 8 bases aligning to TRBD1. CDR1 is GTSNPN, CDR2 SVGIG, per germline (reference sequence). Unmatched junction bases numbered 10, after V lost 4 bases and J lost 3 bases. This CDR3 spans 15 amino acids. This CDR3 is CAWKPTGQGEETQYF. The CDR3 DNA is TGTGCCTGGAAACCCACCGGACAGGGCGAAGAGACCCAGTACTTC.

The rearrangement links TRBV18 to TRBJ2-1; the match to TRBD2 covers 11 bases. The V and J ends lost 2 bases and 5 bases, in that order; junction bases with no gene match: 5. Germline V gives CDR1 KGHSH, CDR2 LQKENI. This CDR3 has 16 residues. DNA for the CDR3: TGTGCCAGCTCACCAACTAGCGGGAGAGATGACAATGAGCAGTTCTTC. Translated, it gives CASSPTSGRDDNEQFF.

The chain has TRBV14 and TRBJ2-7, with TRBD2 as a possible D gene (5 bases). The CDR3 loop spans 12 amino acids. Germline V gene data show CDR1 as SGHDN and CDR2 as FVKESK. Trimming took off 4 bases at V and 5 bases at J, with 9 bases between the two ends. The CDR3 region is CASSLRGHEQYF. The CDR3, as DNA: TGTGCCAGCAGCCTACGAGGGCACGAGCAGTACTTC.

This rearrangement joins TRBV5-1 to TRBJ1-2; 9 bases match TRBD1. V lost 4 bases, J lost 2 bases, and 15 bases stayed unmatched. The CDR3 sequence is 18 residues long. Looked up from germline, CDR1 is SGHRS and CDR2 is YFSETQ. The CDR3 region is CASSRNRDRVGSNYGYTF. The CDR3 DNA follows: TGCGCCAGCAGCAGAAACCGGGACAGGGTTGGGTCCAACTATGGCTACACCTTC. Full variable domain (missing parts from reference TRBV5-1 and TRBJ1-2): KAGVTQTPRYLIKTRGQQVTLSCSPISGHRSVSWYQQTPGQGLQFLFEYFSETQRNKGNFPGRFSGRQFSNSRSEMNVSTLELGDSALYLCASSRNRDRVGSNYGYTFGSGTRLTVV.

This clone was counted a few times. The V gene is TRBV25-1, the J gene TRBJ2-3, with TRBD2 identical over 12 bases. The CDR3 has 16 amino acids. V lost 2 bases, J lost 5 bases, and 5 bases stayed unmatched. The germline V gene has CDR1 MGHDK and CDR2 SYGVNS. The CDR3 DNA is TGTGCCAGCAGTGAAGGCCCTAGCGGGAGGGTAGATACGCAGTATTTT. It codes for CASSEGPSGRVDTQYF.